This T cell receptor (beta chain) was profiled in a study of CD8+ T cells in alopecia areata. There are 13 residues in the CDR3. Germline loops: CDR1 PRHDT, CDR2 FYEKMQ (reference sequence). J was trimmed by 6 bases and V by 4 bases; bases with no gene match: 5. Extraction and reverse transcription of RNA yielded cDNA as the sequencing template. Profiled with immunoSEQ multiplex PCR; TCRdb holds only in-frame clones, not every one. The data contain hundreds of thousands of clones, around 67% of them seen just once; the ten biggest clones take up around 1.2%. The specimen was CD4+ T cells sorted from blood, collected at week 0. The chain links TRBV13 to TRBJ2-7, with 8 bases matching TRBD1. This TCR derives from a human donor with alopecia areata. CDR3 region: CASSSTGVGEQYF. In DNA, the CDR3 is TGTGCCAGCAGCTCGACAGGGGTTGGCGAGCAGTACTTC.